What follows is one T cell receptor beta chain and its context. Its antigen is unknown. This sample is part of a study of blood T cells in healthy people across ages. Study background: Per two T cells, about one barcoded beta molecule was captured through template switching.

Then a second PCR, running roughly 7 to 11 cycles, was carried out with a sample-barcoded 5' primer and a J-beta primer mix. TCRdb processed the 5' RACE reads anew with MiXCR; each CDR3 protein has one entry. The sample lists about 580,000 distinct CDR3 sequences, roughly 48% occurring once. The germline V and J ends were trimmed by 6 bases and 5 bases, with 11 bases remaining between them. CDR3 length: 13 amino acids. Per germline, CDR1 MDHEN and CDR2 SYDVKM. Study findings and constraints: PBMCs that were unsorted prevented a conclusive naive versus antigen-experienced comparison. Shifts in expanded clonotypes may have been confounded by donor CMV status, which was unknown.

Sequencing input: blood. The chain links TRBV28 to TRBJ2-1; D gene uncertain. The sequence was obtained from an elderly man in good health. The CDR3 DNA is TGTGCCAGCAGGGAGCCAGGACACAATGAGCAGTTCTTC. Translated, it gives CASREPGHNEQFF.